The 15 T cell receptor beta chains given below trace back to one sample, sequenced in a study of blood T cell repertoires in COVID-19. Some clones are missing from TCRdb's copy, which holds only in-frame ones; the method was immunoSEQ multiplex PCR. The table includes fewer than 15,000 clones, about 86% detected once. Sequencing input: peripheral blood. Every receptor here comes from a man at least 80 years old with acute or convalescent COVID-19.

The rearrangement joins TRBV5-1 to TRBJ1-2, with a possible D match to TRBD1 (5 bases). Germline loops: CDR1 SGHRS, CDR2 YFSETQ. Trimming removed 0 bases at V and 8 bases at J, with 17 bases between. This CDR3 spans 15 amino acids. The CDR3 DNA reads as TGCGCCAGCAGCTTGGAGGGCAGGGTGGTTACCGGCTACACCTTC. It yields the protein CASSLEGRVVTGYTF.

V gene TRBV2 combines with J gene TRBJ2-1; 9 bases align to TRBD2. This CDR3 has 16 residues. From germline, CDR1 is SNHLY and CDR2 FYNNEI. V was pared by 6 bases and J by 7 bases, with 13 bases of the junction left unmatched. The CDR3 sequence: CASRPALSGGKNEQFF. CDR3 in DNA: TGTGCCAGCAGGCCAGCCCTTAGCGGGGGTAAAAATGAGCAGTTCTTC.

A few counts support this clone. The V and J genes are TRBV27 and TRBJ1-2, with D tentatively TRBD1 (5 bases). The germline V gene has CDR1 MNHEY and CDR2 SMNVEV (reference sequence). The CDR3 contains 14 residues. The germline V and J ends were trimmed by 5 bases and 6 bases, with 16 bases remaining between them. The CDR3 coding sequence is TGTGCCAGCAGTACGATTAACAGGCCCAATGGCTACACCTTC. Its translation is CASSTINRPNGYTF.

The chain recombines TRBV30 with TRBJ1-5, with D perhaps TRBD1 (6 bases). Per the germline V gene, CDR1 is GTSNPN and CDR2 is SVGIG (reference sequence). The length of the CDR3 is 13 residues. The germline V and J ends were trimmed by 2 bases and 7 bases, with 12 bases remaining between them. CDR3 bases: TGTGCCTGGAGTCGGGGGGCCAGGCAGCCCCAGCATTTT. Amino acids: CAWSRGARQPQHF. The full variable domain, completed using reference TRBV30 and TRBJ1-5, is SQTIHQWPATLVQPVGSPLSLECTVEGTSNPNLYWYRQAAGRGLQLLFYSVGIGQISSEVPQNLSASRPQDRQFILSSKKLLLSDSGFYLCAWSRGARQPQHFGDGTRLSIL.

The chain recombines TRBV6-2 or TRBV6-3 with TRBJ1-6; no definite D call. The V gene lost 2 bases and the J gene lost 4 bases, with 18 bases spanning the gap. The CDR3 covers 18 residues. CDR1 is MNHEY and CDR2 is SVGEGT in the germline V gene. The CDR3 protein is CASSYLVGREAYNSPLHF. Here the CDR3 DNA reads TGTGCCAGCAGTTACCTCGTGGGGAGGGAGGCTTATAATTCACCCCTCCACTTT.

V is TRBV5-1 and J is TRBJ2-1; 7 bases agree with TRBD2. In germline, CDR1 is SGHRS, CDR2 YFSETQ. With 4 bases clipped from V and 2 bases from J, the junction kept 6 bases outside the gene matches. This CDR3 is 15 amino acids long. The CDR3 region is CASSVGTITYNEQFF. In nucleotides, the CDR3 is TGCGCCAGCAGCGTGGGGACTATAACCTACAATGAGCAGTTCTTC. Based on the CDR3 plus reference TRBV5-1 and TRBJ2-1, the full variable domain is KAGVTQTPRYLIKTRGQQVTLSCSPISGHRSVSWYQQTPGQGLQFLFEYFSETQRNKGNFPGRFSGRQFSNSRSEMNVSTLELGDSALYLCASSVGTITYNEQFFGPGTRLTVL.

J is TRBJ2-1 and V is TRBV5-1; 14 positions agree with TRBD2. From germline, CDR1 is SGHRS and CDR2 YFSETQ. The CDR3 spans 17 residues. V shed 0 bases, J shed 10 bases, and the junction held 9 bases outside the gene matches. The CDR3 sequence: CASSLVRGLAGEGEQFF. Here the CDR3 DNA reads TGCGCCAGCAGCTTGGTAAGGGGACTAGCGGGAGAGGGGGAGCAGTTCTTC.

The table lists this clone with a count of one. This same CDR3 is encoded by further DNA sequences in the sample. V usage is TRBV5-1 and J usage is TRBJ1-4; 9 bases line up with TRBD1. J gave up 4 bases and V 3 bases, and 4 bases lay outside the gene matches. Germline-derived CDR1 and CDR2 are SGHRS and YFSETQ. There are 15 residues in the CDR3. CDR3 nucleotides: TGCGCCAGCAGCTCCTGGACAGGGGTTAATGAAAAACTGTTTTTT. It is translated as CASSSWTGVNEKLFF. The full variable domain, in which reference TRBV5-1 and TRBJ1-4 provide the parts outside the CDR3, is KAGVTQTPRYLIKTRGQQVTLSCSPISGHRSVSWYQQTPGQGLQFLFEYFSETQRNKGNFPGRFSGRQFSNSRSEMNVSTLELGDSALYLCASSSWTGVNEKLFFGSGTQLSVL.

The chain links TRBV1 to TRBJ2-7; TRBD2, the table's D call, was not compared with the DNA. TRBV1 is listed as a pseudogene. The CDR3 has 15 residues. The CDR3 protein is CTSSQDETSSYEQYF. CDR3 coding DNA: TGCACCAGCAGCCAAGACGAGACTAGCTCCTACGAGCAGTACTTC.

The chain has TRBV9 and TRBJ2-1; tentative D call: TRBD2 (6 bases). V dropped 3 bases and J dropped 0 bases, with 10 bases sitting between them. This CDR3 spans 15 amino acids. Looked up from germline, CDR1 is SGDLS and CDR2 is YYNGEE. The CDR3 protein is CASSASVSSYNEQFF. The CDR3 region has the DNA TGTGCCAGCAGCGCTAGCGTTAGCTCCTACAATGAGCAGTTCTTC.

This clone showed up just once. The CDR3 sequence is CASSLVGNTEAFF. As DNA, the CDR3 is TGTGCCAGCAGCTTGGTCGGGAACACTGAAGCTTTCTTT. The V gene is TRBV11-2, the J gene TRBJ1-1, with no clear D. V was shortened by 3 bases and J by 1 base, with 6 bases between the two germline ends. The CDR3 has 13 residues. The germline CDR1 and CDR2 sequences are SGHAT and FQNNGV.

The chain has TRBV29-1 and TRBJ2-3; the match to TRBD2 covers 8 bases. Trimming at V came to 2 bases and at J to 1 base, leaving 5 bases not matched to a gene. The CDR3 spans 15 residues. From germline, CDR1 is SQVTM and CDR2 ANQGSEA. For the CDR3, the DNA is TGCAGCGTTGAATGGCTAGCGGGCCGCACAGATACGCAGTATTTT. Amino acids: CSVEWLAGRTDTQYF.

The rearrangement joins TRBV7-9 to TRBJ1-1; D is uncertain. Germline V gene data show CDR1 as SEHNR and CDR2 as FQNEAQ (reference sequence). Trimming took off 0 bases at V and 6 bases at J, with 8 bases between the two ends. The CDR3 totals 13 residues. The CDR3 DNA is TGTGCCAGCAGCTTAGCCGCCCACTCTGAAGCTTTCTTT. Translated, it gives CASSLAAHSEAFF.

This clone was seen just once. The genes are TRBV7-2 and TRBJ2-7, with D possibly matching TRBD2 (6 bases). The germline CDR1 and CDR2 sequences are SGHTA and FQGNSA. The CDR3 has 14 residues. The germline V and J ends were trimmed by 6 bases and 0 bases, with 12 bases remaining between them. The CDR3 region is CASSPDYSSYEQYF. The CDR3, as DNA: TGTGCCAGCAGTCCGGACTATAGCTCCTACGAGCAGTACTTC.

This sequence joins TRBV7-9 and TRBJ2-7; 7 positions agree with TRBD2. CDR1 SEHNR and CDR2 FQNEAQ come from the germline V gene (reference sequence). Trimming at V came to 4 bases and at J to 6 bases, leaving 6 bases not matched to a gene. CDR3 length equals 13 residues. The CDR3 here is CASSSPGGLEQYF. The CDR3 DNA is TGTGCCAGCAGCTCCCCGGGGGGTCTCGAGCAGTACTTC.